The rows below give T cell receptor beta chains drawn from one sample of a study of blood T cell repertoires in COVID-19. Generated by immunoSEQ multiplex PCR, the TCRdb table keeps only in-frame clones and is missing some. The table records about 400,000 clones, roughly 90% of them present only once. The material sequenced was PBMCs or T cells enriched from blood (not recorded which). These receptors originate from a woman aged 40 to 55 with acute COVID-19. Each CDR3 is given with its conserved first and last residue. The D gene is left open where the match is weak. The listing skips clone size in some rows; elsewhere it reads once, few, many or a size class.

clone_size	v_call	j_call	d_call	cdr3_aa	cdr3_nt
few	TRBV21-1	TRBJ1-3	.	CASDDLLIMGSNGAFGNTIYF	TGTGCCAGCGACGATCTCCTTATCATGGGCTCGAATGGGGCTTTTGGAAACACCATATATTTT
.	TRBV2	TRBJ1-2	TRBD1	CASSGPGQGYFIYGYTF	TGTGCCAGCAGTGGGCCGGGACAGGGTTATTTTATCTATGGCTACACCTTC
.	TRBV30	TRBJ1-5	TRBD1	CAWSGTGGNQPQHF	TGTGCCTGGAGTGGGACAGGGGGGAATCAGCCCCAGCATTTT
.	TRBV29-1	TRBJ1-5	.	CSVMANQPQHF	TGCAGCGTCATGGCTAATCAGCCCCAGCATTTT
once	TRBV7-2	TRBJ1-4	TRBD1	CASSLGTGDEKLFF	TGTGCCAGCAGCTTAGGGACAGGGGATGAAAAACTGTTTTTT
.	TRBV9	TRBJ2-7	TRBD2	CASNAGDPWGEQYF	TGTGCCAGCAACGCGGGGGACCCTTGGGGCGAGCAGTACTTC
.	TRBV4-1	TRBJ2-6	.	CASRFTGSSGANVLTF	TGCGCCAGCAGATTCACAGGGAGCTCTGGGGCCAACGTCCTGACTTTC
.	TRBV27	TRBJ1-4	TRBD1	CASSSRTGTNEKLFF	TGTGCCAGCAGTTCACGGACAGGGACTAATGAAAAACTGTTTTTT
.	TRBV27	TRBJ2-7	.	CASSLRGSYEQYF	TGTGCCAGCAGTTTACGGGGAAGCTACGAGCAGTACTTC
once	TRBV27	TRBJ1-2	.	CASSSQGLSNYGYTF	TGTGCCAGCAGTTCCCAGGGGCTATCTAACTATGGCTACACCTTC
.	TRBV5-4	TRBJ2-7	.	CASSYGQSYEQYF	TGTGCCAGCAGCTACGGACAGAGCTACGAGCAGTACTTC
.	TRBV5-5	TRBJ2-3	TRBD2	CASSIVLAGLDTQYF	TGTGCCAGCAGTATCGTGCTAGCGGGGCTAGATACGCAGTATTTT
.	TRBV4-1	TRBJ2-7	.	CASSQGYPGAYEQYF	TGCGCCAGCAGCCAGGGATATCCAGGGGCCTACGAGCAGTACTTC
.	TRBV5-1	TRBJ2-3	TRBD1	CASSLVGTGLGDTQYF	TGCGCCAGCAGCTTGGTAGGGACAGGCTTGGGGGATACGCAGTATTTT
few	TRBV5-1	TRBJ1-1	TRBD1	CASSPGGGLDTEAFF	TGCGCCAGCAGCCCAGGGGGCGGTTTGGACACTGAAGCTTTCTTT
.	TRBV3-1/TRBV3-2	TRBJ1-4	.	CASSSPRFREANEKLFF	TGTGCCAGCAGCAGTCCCCGTTTCCGAGAGGCGAATGAAAAACTGTTTTTT
.	TRBV20-1	TRBJ1-1	.	CSASIGSMNTEAFF	TGCAGTGCTAGTATCGGGAGCATGAACACTGAAGCTTTCTTT
.	TRBV11-3	TRBJ2-1	.	CASSLDRGATSYNEQFF	TGTGCCAGCAGCTTAGATCGGGGGGCCACCTCCTACAATGAGCAGTTCTTC
.	TRBV5-1	TRBJ2-3	.	CASSITGTSTDTQYF	TGCGCCAGCAGCATCACCGGGACTAGCACAGATACGCAGTATTTT
.	TRBV4-2	TRBJ2-5	TRBD1	CASSQESLGGETQYF	TGTGCCAGCAGCCAAGAAAGCCTAGGGGGCGAGACCCAGTACTTC
.	TRBV2	TRBJ2-1	.	CASTRDGTQQFF	TGTGCCAGCACCCGAGATGGGACTCAGCAGTTCTTC
.	TRBV11-2	TRBJ1-1	.	CASSKLQGHNTEAFF	TGTGCCAGCTCGAAATTACAGGGACACAACACTGAAGCTTTCTTT
.	TRBV5-1	TRBJ1-5	.	CASSLGGSQPQHF	TGCGCCAGCAGCTTGGGAGGGAGCCAGCCCCAGCATTTT
.	TRBV11-3	TRBJ1-2	.	CASSLGTGPPAF	TGTGCCAGCAGCTTAGGTACAGGGCCGCCTGCCTTC
.	TRBV5-8	TRBJ1-5	.	CASEPLGGYSNQPQHF	TGTGCCAGCGAACCGTTAGGGGGATATAGCAATCAGCCCCAGCATTTT
few	TRBV5-4	TRBJ1-1	.	CASSPTAKGYTEAFF	TGTGCCAGCAGCCCTACCGCTAAGGGGTACACTGAAGCTTTCTTT
.	TRBV7-2	TRBJ1-6	.	CASSFHGLNSPLHF	TGTGCCAGCAGCTTTCACGGTTTAAATTCACCCCTCCACTTT
.	TRBV19	TRBJ2-7	TRBD2	CASSTEAGAYEQYF	TGTGCCAGTAGTACAGAAGCGGGGGCCTACGAGCAGTACTTC
few	TRBV24-1	TRBJ2-3	TRBD2	CATSDPLAGGGDTQYF	TGTGCCACCAGTGACCCCCTTGCGGGGGGAGGAGATACGCAGTATTTT
.	TRBV7-9	TRBJ1-4	.	CASSLDLVGTNEKLFF	TGTGCCAGCAGCTTAGATCTGGTCGGGACTAATGAAAAACTGTTTTTT
once	TRBV7-8	TRBJ2-7	TRBD2	CASSLAEAVAGRLYEQYF	TGTGCCAGCAGCTTAGCTGAGGCGGTAGCGGGGAGACTTTACGAGCAGTACTTC
.	TRBV2	TRBJ1-1	.	CASSEGYGGSWAFF	TGTGCCAGCAGTGAGGGGTATGGGGGGAGTTGGGCTTTCTTT
.	TRBV4-1	TRBJ2-1	TRBD2	CASSQEGFTSGPYNEQFF	TGCGCCAGCAGCCAAGAGGGGTTTACTAGCGGGCCCTACAATGAGCAGTTCTTC
.	TRBV2	TRBJ1-3	.	CASARQHSGNTIYF	TGTGCCAGCGCCAGACAGCACTCTGGAAACACCATATATTTT
.	TRBV11-2	TRBJ2-2	.	CASSSHRDFGGELFF	TGTGCCAGCAGCTCACACAGGGATTTCGGCGGGGAGCTGTTTTTT
.	TRBV2	TRBJ2-2	TRBD1	CASIPDRVAGELFF	TGTGCCAGCATACCGGACAGGGTCGCCGGGGAGCTGTTTTTT
.	TRBV11-3	TRBJ2-1	TRBD1	CASSLGQGSNEQFF	TGTGCCAGCAGCCTTGGACAGGGCTCCAATGAGCAGTTCTTC
.	TRBV30	TRBJ1-1	TRBD1	CARDRGWNTEAFF	TGTGCCCGTGACAGGGGGTGGAACACTGAAGCTTTCTTT
.	TRBV3-1/TRBV3-2	TRBJ2-5	.	CASSQGETQYF	TGTGCCAGCAGCCAGGGCGAGACCCAGTACTTC
.	TRBV24-1	TRBJ2-5	TRBD2	CATSDPRGGRETQYF	TGTGCCACCAGTGATCCGCGGGGAGGGAGGGAGACCCAGTACTTC
.	TRBV6-5	TRBJ2-4	.	CASRKTALENIQYF	TGTGCCAGCAGGAAGACAGCGCTGGAAAACATTCAGTACTTC
.	TRBV27	TRBJ1-6	TRBD1	CASKAGQLNSPLHF	TGTGCCAGCAAGGCGGGACAGTTAAATTCACCCCTCCACTTT
.	TRBV11-2	TRBJ2-1	.	CASSLVGRGLLYNEQFF	TGTGCCAGCAGCTTAGTGGGCAGGGGTCTCCTTTACAATGAGCAGTTCTTC
.	TRBV11-3	TRBJ2-1	TRBD2	CASSFSYSGGTLGEQFF	TGTGCCAGCAGCTTCTCATATAGCGGGGGGACCTTGGGAGAGCAGTTCTTC
.	TRBV7-9	TRBJ2-3	TRBD2	CASSQRLAGGSDTQYF	TGTGCCAGCAGCCAGAGACTAGCGGGGGGCTCAGATACGCAGTATTTT
.	TRBV6-2/TRBV6-3	TRBJ2-3	TRBD1	CASSKAGRSGGQGGDTQYF	TGTGCCAGCAGTAAGGCCGGGAGAAGTGGAGGACAGGGGGGAGATACGCAGTATTTT
.	TRBV3-1/TRBV3-2	TRBJ1-3	.	CASSQVSRAGNTIYF	TGTGCCAGCAGCCAAGTCAGCAGGGCTGGAAACACCATATATTTT